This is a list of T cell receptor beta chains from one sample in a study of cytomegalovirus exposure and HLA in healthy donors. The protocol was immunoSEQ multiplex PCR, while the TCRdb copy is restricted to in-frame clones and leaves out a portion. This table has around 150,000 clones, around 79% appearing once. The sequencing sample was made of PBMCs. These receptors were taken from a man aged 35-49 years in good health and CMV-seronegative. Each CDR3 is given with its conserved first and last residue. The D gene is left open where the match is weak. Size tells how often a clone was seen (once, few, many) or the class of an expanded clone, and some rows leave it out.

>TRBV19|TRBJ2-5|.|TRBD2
TGTGCCAGTAGTCCCTGGGTAGCGGGGGGGCCCGAAGAGACCCAGTACTTC
CASSPWVAGGPEETQYF
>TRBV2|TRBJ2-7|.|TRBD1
TGTGCCAGCAGCCTACAGGGGTCGGGCTCCTACGAGCAGTACTTC
CASSLQGSGSYEQYF
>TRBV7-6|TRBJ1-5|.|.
TGTGCCAGCAGCTTAGAATTGGGGCTGGCTCAGCCCCAGCATTTT
CASSLELGLAQPQHF
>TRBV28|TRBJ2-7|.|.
TGTGCCAGCAGCCCCATAGGGGTTAGCTCCTACGAGCAGTACTTC
CASSPIGVSSYEQYF
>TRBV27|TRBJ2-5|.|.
TGTGCCAGCAGCCGCGGACATCTGGAGACCCAGTACTTC
CASSRGHLETQYF
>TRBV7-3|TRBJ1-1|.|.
TGTGCCAGCAGCTTAGAGGTGAACACTGAAGCTTTCTTT
CASSLEVNTEAFF
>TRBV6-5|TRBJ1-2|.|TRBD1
TGTGCCAGCAGTTACTTTCGGACAGGCGCGACTGGCTACACCTTC
CASSYFRTGATGYTF
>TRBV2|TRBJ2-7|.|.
TGTGCCAGTTCTGCCCAGGGAACCTACGAGCAGTACTTC
CASSAQGTYEQYF
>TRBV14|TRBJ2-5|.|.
TGTGCCAGCAGCCCCCCCCGGGGGATCCAAGAGACCCAGTACTTC
CASSPPRGIQETQYF
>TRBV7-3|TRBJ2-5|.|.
TGTGCCAGCAGCCCAATGGGGGGGCCGGAGACCCAGTACTTC
CASSPMGGPETQYF
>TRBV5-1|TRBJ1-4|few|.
TGCGCCAGCCAGGACCTAACCGGGGATGAAAAACTGTTTTTT
CASQDLTGDEKLFF
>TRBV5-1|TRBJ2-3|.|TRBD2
TGCGCCAGCAGCTTCAGCGGGGGATACACAGATACGCAGTATTTT
CASSFSGGYTDTQYF
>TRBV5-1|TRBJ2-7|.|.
TGCGCCAGCAGCTTTGGGGGCGCCGAGCAGTACTTC
CASSFGGAEQYF
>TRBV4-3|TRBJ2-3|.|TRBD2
TGCGCCAGCAGCCCGGGACTAGCGGGTAACACAGATACGCAGTATTTT
CASSPGLAGNTDTQYF
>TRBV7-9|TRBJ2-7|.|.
TGTGCCAGCAGCTTTTTGAGCTCCTACGAGCAGTACTTC
CASSFLSSYEQYF
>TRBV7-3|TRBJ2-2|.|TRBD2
TGTGCCAGCAGCTCAACTAGCGGGGGAATCACCGGGGAGCTGTTTTTT
CASSSTSGGITGELFF
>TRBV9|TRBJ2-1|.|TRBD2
TGTGCCAGCAGCTTCATGGGGGGGGGATCCTACAATGAGCAGTTCTTC
CASSFMGGGSYNEQFF
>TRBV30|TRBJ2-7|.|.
TGTGCCTGGAGCCGACGGGGGTTAGGGAGCGAGCAGTACTTC
CAWSRRGLGSEQYF
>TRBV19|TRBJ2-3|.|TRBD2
TGTGCCAGTAGTATAAGGACTAGCGGGGGGACCTTCACAGATACGCAGTATTTT
CASSIRTSGGTFTDTQYF
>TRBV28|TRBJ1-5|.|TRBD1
TGTGCCAGCAGCCCCGGGGCGACCGGGACAGGGGTTGGCAATCAGCCCCAGCATTTT
CASSPGATGTGVGNQPQHF
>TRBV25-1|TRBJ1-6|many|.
TGTGCCAGCAGTGAATGGCCGGGGGATTCACCCCTCCACTTT
CASSEWPGDSPLHF
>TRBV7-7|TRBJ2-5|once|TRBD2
TGTGCTAGCAGCCGTAGCGGGGCCAAACAAGAGACCCAGTACTTC
CASSRSGAKQETQYF
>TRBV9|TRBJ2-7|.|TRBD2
TGTGCCAGCAGCCCCTCAGCGGGGGGGTCCTACGAGCAGTACTTC
CASSPSAGGSYEQYF
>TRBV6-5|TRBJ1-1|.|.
TGTGCCAGCAGTCCCCGGAACACTGAAGCTTTCTTT
CASSPRNTEAFF
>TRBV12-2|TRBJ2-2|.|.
TGTGCAAGTCGCTTAGTTTCGGGATTATTAGCGGGGGGCTACACCGGGGAGCTGTTTTTT
CASRLVSGLLAGGYTGELFF
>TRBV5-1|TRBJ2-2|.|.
TGCGCCAGCAGCTTGGACAGGGAAGGCGGGGAGCTGTTTTTT
CASSLDREGGELFF
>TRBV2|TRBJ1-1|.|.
TGTGCCAGCAGTGAAGGGCGGCCCTTGGAAGCTTTCTTT
CASSEGRPLEAFF
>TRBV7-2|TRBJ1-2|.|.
TGTGCCAGCAGCTCCTATAACGCATTACGAGAAGGGGTTGGCGTAACCTTC
CASSSYNALREGVGVTF
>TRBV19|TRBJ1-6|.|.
TGTGCCAGTAGTACTCAACAGAGTTATAATTCACCCCTCCACTTT
CASSTQQSYNSPLHF
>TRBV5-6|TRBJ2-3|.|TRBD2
TGTGCCAGCAGCTTGGTGGGGGGTGGGGGGGGTACGCAGTATTTT
CASSLVGGGGGTQYF
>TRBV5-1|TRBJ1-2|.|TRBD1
TGCGCCAGCAGACCCACAGGGGGCGTTAACTATGGCTACACCTTC
CASRPTGGVNYGYTF
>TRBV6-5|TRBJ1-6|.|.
TGTGCCAGCAAGGGGGATCCACCCCTCCACTTT
CASKGDPPLHF
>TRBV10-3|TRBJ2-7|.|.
TGTGCCATCAGTGAGGTGGCTTACGAGCAGTACTTC
CAISEVAYEQYF
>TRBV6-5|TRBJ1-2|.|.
TGTGCCAGCACCTTGACAGGTTTCTCTGGCTACACCTTC
CASTLTGFSGYTF
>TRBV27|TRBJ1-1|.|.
TGTGCCAGCAGTCCCCCCCCGACAGTTAGGACTGAAGCTTTCTTT
CASSPPPTVRTEAFF
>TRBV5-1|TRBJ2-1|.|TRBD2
TGCGCCAGCAGCTTTACCCTAGCGGGGGGTAATGAGCAGTTCTTC
CASSFTLAGGNEQFF
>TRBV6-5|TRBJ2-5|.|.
TGTGCCAGCAGTTACTCCGCCTCGGGAGAGACCCAGTACTTC
CASSYSASGETQYF
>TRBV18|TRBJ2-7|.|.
TGTGCCAGCTCACCAATAACCGGCGAGCAGTACTTC
CASSPITGEQYF
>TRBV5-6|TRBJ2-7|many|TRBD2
TGTGCCAGCAGCCTGCGGGGGGAGCAGTACTTC
CASSLRGEQYF
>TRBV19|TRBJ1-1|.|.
TGTGCCAGTAGTATAGGTGGAGTGAACACTGAAGCTTTCTTT
CASSIGGVNTEAFF
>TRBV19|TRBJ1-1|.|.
TGTGCCAGTACGCCAACAGGGATTAACACTGAAGCTTTCTTT
CASTPTGINTEAFF
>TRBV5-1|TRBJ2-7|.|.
TGCGCCAGCAGCTCTCTCCGGTCCTCGGCGGGGCAGTACTTC
CASSSLRSSAGQYF
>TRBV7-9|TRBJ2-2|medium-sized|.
TGTGCCAGCAGCTTAGACCCGAGGGCCGGGGAGCTGTTTTTT
CASSLDPRAGELFF
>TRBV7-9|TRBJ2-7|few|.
TGTGCCAGCAGTTCCCACAGGGACCGGGTCTACGAGCAGTACTTC
CASSSHRDRVYEQYF
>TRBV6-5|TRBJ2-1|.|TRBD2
TGTGCCAGCAGTTTTCCCGGGGGGAACAATGAGCAGTTCTTC
CASSFPGGNNEQFF
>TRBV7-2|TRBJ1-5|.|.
TGTGCCAGCAGCTTAGGCGATTGGTCGGGTCAGCCCCAGCATTTT
CASSLGDWSGQPQHF
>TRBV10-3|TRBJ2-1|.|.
TGTGCCATCAGTGAGGGGACTTCGGATGAGCAGTTCTTC
CAISEGTSDEQFF
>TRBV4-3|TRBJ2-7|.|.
TGCGCCAGCAGCCAAGATGAAGGGGGCTACGAGCAGTACTTC
CASSQDEGGYEQYF
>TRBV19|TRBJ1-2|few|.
TGTGCCAGTAGTAGCTCGCGGCTCGATGGCTACACCTTC
CASSSSRLDGYTF
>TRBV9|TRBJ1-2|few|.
TGTGCCAGCAGCGCTAGTACAGGGTGGGAAGGCTACACCTTC
CASSASTGWEGYTF
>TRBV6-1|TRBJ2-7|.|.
TGTGCCAGCGGACAGCTCTACGAGCAGTACTTC
CASGQLYEQYF
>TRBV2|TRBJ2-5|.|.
TGTGCCAGCAGCCAGGAAGAGACCCAGTACTTC
CASSQEETQYF
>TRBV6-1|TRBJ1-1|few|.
TGTGCCAGCGGTTCATTAGGGGGGAACACTGAAGCTTTCTTT
CASGSLGGNTEAFF
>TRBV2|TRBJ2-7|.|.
TGTGCCAGAAGTGGGGGCCTAGCCTACGAGCAGTACTTC
CARSGGLAYEQYF
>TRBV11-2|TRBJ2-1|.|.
TGTGCCAGCAGCTTAACAGGGTGGAACAATGAGCAGTTCTTC
CASSLTGWNNEQFF
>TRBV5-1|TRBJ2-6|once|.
TGCGCCAGCAGCTCCGTGACATCAGGTGGGGCCAACGTCCTGACTTTC
CASSSVTSGGANVLTF
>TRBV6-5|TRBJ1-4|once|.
TGTGCCAGCAGCGCCGTAGGGGCAGGGAATGAAAAACTGTTTTTT
CASSAVGAGNEKLFF
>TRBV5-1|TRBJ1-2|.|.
TGCGCCAGCAGCTTGAGCAGGACAGTTCTTAACTATGGCTACACCTTC
CASSLSRTVLNYGYTF
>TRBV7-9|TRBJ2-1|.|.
TGTGCCAGCAGCTTGCTGACGGGGAAACCACGTGAGCAGTTCTTC
CASSLLTGKPREQFF